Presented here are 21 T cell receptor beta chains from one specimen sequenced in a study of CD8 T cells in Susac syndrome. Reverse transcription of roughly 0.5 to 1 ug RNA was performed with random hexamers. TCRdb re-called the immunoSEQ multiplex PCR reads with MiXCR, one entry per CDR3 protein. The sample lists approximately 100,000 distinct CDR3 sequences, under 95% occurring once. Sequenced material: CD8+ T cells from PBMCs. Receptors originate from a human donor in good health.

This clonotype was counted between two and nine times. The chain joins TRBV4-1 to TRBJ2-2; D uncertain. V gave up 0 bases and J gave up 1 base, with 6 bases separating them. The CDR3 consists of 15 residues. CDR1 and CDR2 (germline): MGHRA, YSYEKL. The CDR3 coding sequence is TGCGCCAGCAGCCAAGAGGCCGTGAACACCGGGGAGCTGTTTTTT. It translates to CASSQEAVNTGELFF.

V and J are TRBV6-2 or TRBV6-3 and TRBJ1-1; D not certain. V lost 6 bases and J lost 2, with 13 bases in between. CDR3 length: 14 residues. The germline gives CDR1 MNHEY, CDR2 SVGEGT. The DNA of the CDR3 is TGTGCCAGCAGCATCCGGGGAGCCAACACTGAAGCTTTCTTT. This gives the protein CASSIRGANTEAFF.

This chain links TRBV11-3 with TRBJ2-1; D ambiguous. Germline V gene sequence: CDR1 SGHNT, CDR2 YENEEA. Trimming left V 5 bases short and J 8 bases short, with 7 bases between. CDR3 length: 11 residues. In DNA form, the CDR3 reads TGTGCCAGCAGCGAACGGCATGAGCAGTTCTTC. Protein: CASSERHEQFF.

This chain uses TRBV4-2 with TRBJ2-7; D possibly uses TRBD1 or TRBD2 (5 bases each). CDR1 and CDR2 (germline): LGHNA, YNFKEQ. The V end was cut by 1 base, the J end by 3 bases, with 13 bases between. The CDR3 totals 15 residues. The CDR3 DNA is TGTGCCAGCAGCCAAGTTTCCCTTGGGGGCTACGAGCAGTACTTC. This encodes CASSQVSLGGYEQYF.

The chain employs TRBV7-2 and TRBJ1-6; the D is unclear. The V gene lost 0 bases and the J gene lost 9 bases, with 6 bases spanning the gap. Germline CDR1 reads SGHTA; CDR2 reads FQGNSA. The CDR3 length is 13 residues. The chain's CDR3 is CASSLAIGSPLHF. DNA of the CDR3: TGTGCCAGCAGCTTAGCGATTGGTTCACCCCTCCACTTT.

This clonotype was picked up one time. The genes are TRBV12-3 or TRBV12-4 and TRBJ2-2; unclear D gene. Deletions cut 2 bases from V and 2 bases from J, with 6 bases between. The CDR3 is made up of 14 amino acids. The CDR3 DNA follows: TGTGCCAGCAGTTTACAGGACAACACCGGGGAGCTGTTTTTT. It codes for CASSLQDNTGELFF.

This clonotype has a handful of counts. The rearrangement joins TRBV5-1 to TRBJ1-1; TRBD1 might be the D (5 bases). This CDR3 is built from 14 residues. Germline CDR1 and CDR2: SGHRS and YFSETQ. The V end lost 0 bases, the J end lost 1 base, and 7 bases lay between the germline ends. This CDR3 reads CASSLVQGNTEAFF. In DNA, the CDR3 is TGCGCCAGCAGCTTGGTCCAGGGGAACACTGAAGCTTTCTTT.

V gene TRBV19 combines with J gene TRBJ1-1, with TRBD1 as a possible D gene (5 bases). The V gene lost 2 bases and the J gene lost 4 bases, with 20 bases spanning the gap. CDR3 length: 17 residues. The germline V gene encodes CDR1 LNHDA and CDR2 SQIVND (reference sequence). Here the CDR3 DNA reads TGTGCCAGTAGTATAAACCCGGGCCAGGGAGGAGCCACTGAAGCTTTCTTT. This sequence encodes CASSINPGQGGATEAFF.

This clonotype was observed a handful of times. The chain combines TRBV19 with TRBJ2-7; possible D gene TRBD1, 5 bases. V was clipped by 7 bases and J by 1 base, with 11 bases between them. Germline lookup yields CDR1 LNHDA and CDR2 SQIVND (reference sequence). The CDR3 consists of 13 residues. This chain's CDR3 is CASMGRASYEQYF. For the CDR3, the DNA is TGTGCCAGTATGGGCAGGGCGTCCTACGAGCAGTACTTC.

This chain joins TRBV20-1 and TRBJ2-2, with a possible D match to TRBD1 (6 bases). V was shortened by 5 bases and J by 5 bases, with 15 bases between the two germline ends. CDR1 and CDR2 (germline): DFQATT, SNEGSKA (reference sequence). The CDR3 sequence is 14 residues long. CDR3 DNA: TGCAGTGCTTACGATGGCAGGGGAACCGGGGAGCTGTTTTTT. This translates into CSAYDGRGTGELFF.

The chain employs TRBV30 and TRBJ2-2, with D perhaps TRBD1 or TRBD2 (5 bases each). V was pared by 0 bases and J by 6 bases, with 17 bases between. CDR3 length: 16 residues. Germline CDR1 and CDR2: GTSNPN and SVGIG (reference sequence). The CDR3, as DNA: TGTGCCTGGAGTGTTGGTCCGGGACGCCTGCCCGGGGAGCTGTTTTTT. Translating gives CAWSVGPGRLPGELFF. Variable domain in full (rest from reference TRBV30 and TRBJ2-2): SQTIHQWPATLVQPVGSPLSLECTVEGTSNPNLYWYRQAAGRGLQLLFYSVGIGQISSEVPQNLSASRPQDRQFILSSKKLLLSDSGFYLCAWSVGPGRLPGELFFGEGSRLTVL.

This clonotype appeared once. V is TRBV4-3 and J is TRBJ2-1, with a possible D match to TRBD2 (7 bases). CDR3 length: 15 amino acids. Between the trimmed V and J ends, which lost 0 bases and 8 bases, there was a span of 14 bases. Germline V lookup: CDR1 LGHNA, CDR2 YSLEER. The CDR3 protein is CASSQDNGGRDEQFF. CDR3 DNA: TGCGCCAGCAGCCAAGATAACGGGGGGCGGGATGAGCAGTTCTTC.

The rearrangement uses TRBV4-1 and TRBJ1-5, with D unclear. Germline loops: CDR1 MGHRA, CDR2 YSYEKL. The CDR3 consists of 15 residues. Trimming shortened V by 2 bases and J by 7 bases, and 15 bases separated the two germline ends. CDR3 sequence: CASSQRMIAGQPQHF. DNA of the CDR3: TGCGCCAGCAGCCAACGAATGATCGCGGGGCAGCCCCAGCATTTT.

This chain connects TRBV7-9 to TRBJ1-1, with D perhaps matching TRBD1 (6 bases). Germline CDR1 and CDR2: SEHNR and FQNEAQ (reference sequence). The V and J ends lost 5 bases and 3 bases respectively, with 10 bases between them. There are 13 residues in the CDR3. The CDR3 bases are TGTGCCAGCAGCGCAGGGGCGGACACTGAAGCTTTCTTT. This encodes CASSAGADTEAFF.

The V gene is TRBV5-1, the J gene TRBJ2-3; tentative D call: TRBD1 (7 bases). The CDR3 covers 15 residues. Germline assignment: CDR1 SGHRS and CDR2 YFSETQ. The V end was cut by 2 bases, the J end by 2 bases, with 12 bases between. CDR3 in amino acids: CASSFGRGDTDTQYF. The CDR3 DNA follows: TGCGCCAGCAGCTTCGGCAGGGGGGACACAGATACGCAGTATTTT.

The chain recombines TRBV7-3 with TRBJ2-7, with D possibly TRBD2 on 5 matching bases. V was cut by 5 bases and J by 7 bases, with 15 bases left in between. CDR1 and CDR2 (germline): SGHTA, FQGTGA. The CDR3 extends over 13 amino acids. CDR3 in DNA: TGTGCCAGCAGCCCGGGATCTCGAGGGGAGCAGTACTTC. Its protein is CASSPGSRGEQYF.

The CDR3 loop is CASSPDRFYGELFF. CDR3 DNA: TGTGCCAGCAGCCCGGACAGGTTCTACGGGGAGCTGTTTTTT. The chain uses TRBV11-2 and TRBJ2-2; 7 bases fit TRBD1. The germline V gene has CDR1 SGHAT and CDR2 FQNNGV. With 5 bases clipped from V and 7 bases from J, the junction kept 7 bases outside the gene matches. The CDR3 is 14 residues long.

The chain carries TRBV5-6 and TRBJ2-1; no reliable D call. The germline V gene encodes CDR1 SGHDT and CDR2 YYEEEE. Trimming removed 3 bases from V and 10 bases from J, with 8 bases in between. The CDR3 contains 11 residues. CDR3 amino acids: CASSYREEQFF. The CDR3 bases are TGTGCCAGCAGCTACCGAGAGGAGCAGTTCTTC.

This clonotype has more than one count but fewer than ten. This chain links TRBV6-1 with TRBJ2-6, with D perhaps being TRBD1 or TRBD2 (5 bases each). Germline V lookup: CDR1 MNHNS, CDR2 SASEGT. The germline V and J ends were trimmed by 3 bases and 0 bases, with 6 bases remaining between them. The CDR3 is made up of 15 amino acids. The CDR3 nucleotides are TGTGCCAGCAGTGAGGGGACCTCTGGGGCCAACGTCCTGACTTTC. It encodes CASSEGTSGANVLTF.

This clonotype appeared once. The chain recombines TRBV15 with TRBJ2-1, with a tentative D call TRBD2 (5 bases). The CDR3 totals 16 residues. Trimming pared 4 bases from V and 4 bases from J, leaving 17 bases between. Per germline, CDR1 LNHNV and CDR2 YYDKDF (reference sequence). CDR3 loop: CATSTPTGGSYNEQFF. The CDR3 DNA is TGTGCCACCAGCACACCAACTGGCGGGTCGTACAATGAGCAGTTCTTC.

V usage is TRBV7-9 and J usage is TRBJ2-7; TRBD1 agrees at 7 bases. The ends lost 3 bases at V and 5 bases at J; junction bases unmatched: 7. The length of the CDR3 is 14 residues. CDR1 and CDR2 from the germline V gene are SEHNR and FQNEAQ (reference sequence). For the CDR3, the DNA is TGTGCCAGCAGCTTGTCCGCTACAGGGGACGAGCAGTACTTC. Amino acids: CASSLSATGDEQYF.